This T cell receptor beta chain originates from a study of response to subunit inactivated influenza vaccine. Overall study results and limits: The authors proposed limited new T cell recruitment per seasonal influenza vaccination.

MiXCR, run by TCRdb on the RT-PCR reads, gives a single entry per CDR3 protein. The sample lists fewer than 700,000 distinct CDR3 sequences, 10% to 15% occurring once. Turning to this clonotype: The target antigen is unknown.

Trimming at V came to 4 bases and at J to 6 bases, leaving 10 bases not matched to a gene. CDR3 length: 16 residues. CDR1 and CDR2 from the germline V gene are DFQATT and SNEGSKA (reference sequence). This TCR was sampled from a man aged 45-60 years who received an inactivated influenza vaccine. V and J are TRBV20-1 and TRBJ2-3, with 13 nucleotides matching TRBD2. Source: PBMCs from blood, taken roughly 47 days after vaccination. The CDR3: CSAIPSLAGGEDTQYF. The DNA of the CDR3 is TGCAGTGCTATCCCCTCACTAGCGGGGGGGGAGGATACGCAGTATTTT.